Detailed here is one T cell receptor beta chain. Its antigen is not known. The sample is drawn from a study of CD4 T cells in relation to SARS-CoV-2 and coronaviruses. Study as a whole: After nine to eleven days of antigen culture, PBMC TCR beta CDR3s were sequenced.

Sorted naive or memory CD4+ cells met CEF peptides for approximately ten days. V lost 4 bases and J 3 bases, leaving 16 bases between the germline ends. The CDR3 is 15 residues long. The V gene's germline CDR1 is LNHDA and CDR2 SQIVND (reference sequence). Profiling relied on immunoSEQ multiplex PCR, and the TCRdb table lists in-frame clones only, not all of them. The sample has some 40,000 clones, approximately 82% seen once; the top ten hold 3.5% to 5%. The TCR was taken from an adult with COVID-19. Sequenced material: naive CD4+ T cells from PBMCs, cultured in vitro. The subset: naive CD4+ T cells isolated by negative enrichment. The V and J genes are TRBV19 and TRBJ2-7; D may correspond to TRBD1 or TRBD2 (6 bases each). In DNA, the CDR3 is TGTGCCAGTAGTACCCAATTGCGGGGACACTACGAGCAGTACTTC. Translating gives CASSTQLRGHYEQYF.